These 12 T cell receptor beta chains came from one sample sequenced in a study of OX40 agonist ivuxolimab in advanced cancers. The method was immunoSEQ multiplex PCR; TCRdb's version includes in-frame clones alone and lacks a portion of them. Of 70,000 to 95,000 clones in the sample, 85% to 90% were seen once. Sequencing used CD4+ or CD8+ T cells sorted from blood, obtained in a trial of the OX40 agonist ivuxolimab. These receptors were taken from an adult with an advanced solid tumor such as melanoma, head and neck, liver or kidney cancer.

This clone appeared once. The genes are TRBV13 and TRBJ2-1; 7 nucleotides match TRBD2. The CDR3 contains 17 residues. Germline values: CDR1 PRHDT, CDR2 FYEKMQ (reference sequence). The J segment lost 7 bases and the V segment lost 0 bases, leaving 12 bases of the junction unmatched. CDR3 nucleotides: TGTGCCAGCAGCTTAGGGTCGTCGGGACTACCAATTAATGAGCAGTTCTTC. Protein sequence: CASSLGSSGLPINEQFF.

V is TRBV7-3 and J is TRBJ2-7; 8 nucleotides line up with TRBD2. Germline V gene lookup returns CDR1 SGHTA and CDR2 FQGTGA. CDR3 size: 15 residues. V was clipped by 5 bases and J by 2 bases; unmatched bases: 8. This chain's CDR3 is CASSQLSGSPYEQYF. The CDR3 nucleotides read TGTGCCAGCAGCCAACTCAGCGGGAGTCCCTACGAGCAGTACTTC.

The J gene is TRBJ2-2, the V gene TRBV7-6; D gene unclear. CDR1 is SGHVS and CDR2 is FNYEAQ in the germline V gene. The CDR3 spans 12 residues. V was shortened by 2 bases and J by 7 bases, with 5 bases between the two germline ends. CDR3 bases: TGTGCCAGCAGCTTAAGTTTCGGGGAGCTGTTTTTT. As protein: CASSLSFGELFF.

In this sample, this clone turned up once. V and J are TRBV19 and TRBJ2-5, with D possibly matching TRBD2 (6 bases). TRBJ2-7 matches the DNA end more closely, so the J call is doubtful. The CDR3 runs to 14 residues. CDR1 and CDR2 from the germline V gene are LNHDA and SQIVND (reference sequence). CDR3 sequence (DNA): TGTGCCAGTAGTGCGGGGAGGAGCTCCTACGAGCAGTACTTC. This sequence encodes CASSAGRSSYEQYF.

The chain links TRBV4-1 to TRBJ2-7; tentatively, D is TRBD1 or TRBD2 (5 bases each). V was clipped by 0 bases and J by 0 bases, with 12 bases between them. Looked up from germline, CDR1 is MGHRA and CDR2 is YSYEKL. The CDR3 covers 16 residues. CDR3 amino acids: CASSQDHPGSSYEQYF. For the CDR3, the DNA is TGCGCCAGCAGCCAAGATCATCCAGGGAGCTCCTACGAGCAGTACTTC.

The chain combines TRBV27 with TRBJ1-4, with D uncertain. The CDR3 consists of 13 residues. The V gene lost 0 bases and the J gene lost 3 bases, with 2 bases spanning the gap. Germline loops: CDR1 MNHEY, CDR2 SMNVEV (reference sequence). DNA of the CDR3: TGTGCCAGCAGTTTATCAGCTAATGAAAAACTGTTTTTT. Encoded protein: CASSLSANEKLFF.

The rearrangement links TRBV27 to TRBJ2-1; 8 nucleotides match TRBD2. Germline V lookup: CDR1 MNHEY, CDR2 SMNVEV (reference sequence). The CDR3 consists of 15 residues. The ends lost 5 bases at V and 6 bases at J; junction bases unmatched: 9. CDR3 protein: CASSLPGLVGNEQFF. Written as DNA, the CDR3 is TGTGCCAGCAGTCTTCCGGGACTAGTGGGCAATGAGCAGTTCTTC.

The chain uses TRBV21-1 and TRBJ2-2; the table calls TRBD1, which could not be checked here. TRBV21-1 is a pseudogene. This CDR3 has 17 residues. The CDR3 region is CASSKARTGVGSGELFF. CDR3 nucleotides: TGTGCCAGCAGCAAAGCAAGGACAGGGGTCGGGAGCGGGGAGCTGTTTTTT.

The chain has TRBV7-3 and TRBJ1-2; 10 bases fit TRBD1. V gave up 5 bases and J gave up 2 bases; unmatched junction bases: 8. CDR1 and CDR2 (germline): SGHTA, FQGTGA. This CDR3 comprises 16 residues. The CDR3 spells CASSPGTGATNYGYTF. In DNA form, the CDR3 reads TGTGCCAGCAGCCCGGGGACAGGGGCAACAAACTATGGCTACACCTTC. Looking up the rest from reference TRBV7-3 and TRBJ1-2 gives the full variable domain: GAGVSQTPSNKVTEKGKYVELRCDPISGHTALYWYRQSLGQGPEFLIYFQGTGAADDSGLPNDRFFAVRPEGSVSTLKIQRTERGDSAVYLCASSPGTGATNYGYTFGSGTRLTVV.

The CDR3 reads CASIGQGANYGYTF. The DNA of the CDR3 is TGTGCCAGTATTGGGCAGGGGGCTAACTATGGCTACACCTTC. The chain is built from TRBV19 and TRBJ1-2; 7 positions match TRBD1. J was trimmed by 0 bases and V by 7 bases; bases with no gene match: 5. CDR1 LNHDA and CDR2 SQIVND come from the germline V gene (reference sequence). The CDR3 covers 14 residues.

CDR3 DNA: TGTGCCAGCAGCTTAAAAACCGTTTTTGGGTACACCTTC. Its translation is CASSLKTVFGYTF. The rearrangement uses TRBV7-8 and TRBJ1-2; no firm D call. Germline V gene sequence: CDR1 SGHVS, CDR2 FQNEAQ. The CDR3 has 13 residues. Trimming left V 2 bases short and J 11 bases short, with 15 bases between.

The chain carries TRBV6-1 and TRBJ2-3, with 9 bases matching TRBD2. J was trimmed by 0 bases and V by 5 bases; bases with no gene match: 0. Germline assignment: CDR1 MNHNS and CDR2 SASEGT. This CDR3 is 14 amino acids long. CDR3 in amino acids: CASSTSGSTDTQYF. Written as DNA, the CDR3 is TGTGCCAGCAGTACTAGCGGGAGCACAGATACGCAGTATTTT.